These T cell receptor beta chains were read from a single sample in a study of beta chain features in type 1 diabetes. Profiling relied on immunoSEQ multiplex PCR, and the TCRdb table lists in-frame clones only, not all of them. Among some 160,000 clones, roughly 8% were seen once, and the ten largest hold approximately 0.54%. Source material: central memory CD4+ T cells from blood. Receptors originate from a woman aged 18-29 years with type 1 diabetes. Each CDR3 is given with its conserved first and last residue. Fields, in order: CDR3 protein, CDR3 length, V gene, J gene.

CASSLPLGGSPLHF	14	TRBV4-2	TRBJ1-6
CASSPTGSTNEKLFF	15	TRBV7-9	TRBJ1-4
CASSSGGRGYTDTQYF	16	TRBV7-9	TRBJ2-3
CASSPGTVHNEQFF	14	TRBV18	TRBJ2-1
CASVLAGIQETQYF	14	TRBV28	TRBJ2-5
CASSLAQTNEKLFF	14	TRBV5-1	TRBJ1-4
CASSARGGTTNEKLFF	16	TRBV7-2	TRBJ1-4
CASKETGYYEQYF	13	TRBV10-2	TRBJ2-7
CAWGDPSGRITDTQYF	16	TRBV30	TRBJ2-3
CASSLGGAGELFF	13	TRBV11-3	TRBJ2-2
CASSQPGTGVEQYF	14	TRBV4-1	TRBJ2-7
CASSYPQGNTGELFF	15	TRBV7-2	TRBJ2-2
CASSEPGDQPQHF	13	TRBV5-1	TRBJ1-5
CASSVGQGGPGETQYF	16	TRBV5-1	TRBJ2-5
CASRRDSSYNSPLHF	15	TRBV5-4	TRBJ1-6
CASSAQQGQETQYF	14	TRBV6-5	TRBJ2-5
CASSQRGGRYNEQFF	15	TRBV7-2	TRBJ2-1
CASKPDWSVTRENIQYF	17	TRBV2	TRBJ2-4
CASSRLMQGRGTEAFF	16	TRBV16	TRBJ1-1
CASSRLAESQETQYF	15	TRBV4-3	TRBJ2-5
CASDTPGQGEGYTF	14	TRBV19	TRBJ1-2
CASSMTGGSQPQHF	14	TRBV7-2	TRBJ1-5
CASSLALTAYEQYF	14	TRBV7-2	TRBJ2-7
CASSHGVEGRTEAFF	15	TRBV4-3	TRBJ1-1
CASSTTPSGTQYF	13	TRBV7-8	TRBJ2-5
CASRSGTVTDTQYF	14	TRBV13	TRBJ2-3
CAWSGTDNQPQHF	13	TRBV30	TRBJ1-5
CATALGTSSSTDTQYF	16	TRBV10-3	TRBJ2-3
CAIGTSGGARETQYF	15	TRBV10-3	TRBJ2-5
CASSLDYLNEQFF	13	TRBV11-3	TRBJ2-1
CAWSEKQGANGEKLFF	16	TRBV30	TRBJ1-4
CASSLVAGADTQYF	14	TRBV5-1	TRBJ2-3
CASSAGTGGNEQFF	14	TRBV7-3	TRBJ2-1
CASSAGQGAVVQYF	14	TRBV9	TRBJ2-7
CASSLATSFSNQPQHF	16	TRBV5-6	TRBJ1-5
CSVGGEGEYTGELFF	15	TRBV29-1	TRBJ2-2
CSVEESAGGYGYTF	14	TRBV29-1	TRBJ1-2
CASSLAGSYQETQYF	15	TRBV6-6	TRBJ2-5
CASSQDLSGSAGGRHAQYF	19	TRBV4-3	TRBJ2-7
CASSPQGWGSDTQYF	15	TRBV11-2	TRBJ2-3
CASSLTGIAKNIQYF	15	TRBV5-4	TRBJ2-4
CASSLMVEGGRVNIQYF	17	TRBV28	TRBJ2-4